This entry concerns a single T cell receptor (beta chain). How the authors handled the data: The assay estimated nucleated cells by amplifying reference gene primers. Here immunoSEQ multiplex PCR was the method, and the copy in TCRdb shows in-frame clones only, minus some. The DNA gave D and trimming, while V, J and clone size come from that table. The repertoire holds roughly 150,000 clones, with 80% to 90% as singletons. This entry belongs to a study of blood T cell repertoires in COVID-19. Across the study: COVID-19 samples from acute and convalescent phases originated in the United States, Italy and Spain. PBMCs, B-cell-depleted T cells, or T cells provided the cDNA or gDNA that made up the material.

Looked up from germline, CDR1 is MNHEY and CDR2 is SVGEGT. Trimming took off 6 bases at V and 5 bases at J, with 14 bases between the two ends. The CDR3 spans 14 residues. The chain has TRBV6-2 or TRBV6-3 and TRBJ1-5; D is undetermined. Source material: peripheral blood. The source is a man aged 18 to 35 with COVID-19, enrolled during active disease. The CDR3 protein is CASSQDTYDQPQHF. In DNA, the CDR3 is TGTGCCAGCAGCCAAGACACCTACGATCAGCCCCAGCATTTT.